The 22 T cell receptor beta chains reported below all come from one sample, sequenced in a study of regulatory T cells in long-lasting Graves disease. Noted time point: persistent/refractory GD, antithyroid drugs over 5 years with positive TRAb. Generation of the TCR library employed RNA extracted from PBMCs. Investigators prepared the TCR beta libraries by applying iRepertoire HTBI primers and Arm-PCR of CDR3 regions. TCRdb re-analysed the multiplex PCR reads in MiXCR, keeping a single row per CDR3 protein. This table holds hundreds of thousands of distinct CDR3 sequences, roughly 23% found once. The specimen was peripheral blood mononuclear cells (PBMCs), collected when the disease was refractory, from a patient treated with antithyroid drugs. All receptors come from a female donor with Graves disease.

The chain carries TRBV20-1 and TRBJ1-2; TRBD1 agrees at 10 bases. The length of the CDR3 is 18 residues. V was clipped by 2 bases and J by 4 bases; unmatched bases: 16. Germline V CDR1 and CDR2: DFQATT, SNEGSKA (reference sequence). The CDR3 DNA follows: TGCAGTGCTAGATTTCGGACAGGGGGTAAACTTCGGGGCTATGGCTACACCTTC. The encoded protein is CSARFRTGGKLRGYGYTF.

This clonotype was seen repeatedly, ten times or more. The rearrangement links TRBV6-1 to TRBJ1-1, with D maybe TRBD1 (5 bases). The length of the CDR3 is 15 residues. Trimming took 2 bases from V and 4 from J, leaving 14 bases between them. Germline V lookup: CDR1 MNHNS, CDR2 SASEGT. The CDR3 is CASSELGPGGTEAFF. As DNA, the CDR3 is TGTGCCAGCAGTGAACTGGGCCCTGGGGGCACTGAAGCTTTCTTT.

The chain has TRBV20-1 and TRBJ2-7, with 7 bases aligning to TRBD2. The CDR3 runs 16 residues. With V trimmed by 0 bases and J by 2 bases, 10 bases remained unmatched. CDR1 and CDR2 (germline): DFQATT, SNEGSKA (reference sequence). The DNA of the CDR3 is TGCAGTGCTAGAGATCCCGTTCTGGCGGGGGCCTACGAGCAGTACTTC. Its translation: CSARDPVLAGAYEQYF.

This clonotype was picked up many times. This chain connects TRBV28 to TRBJ2-6; D remains ambiguous. Germline lookup yields CDR1 MDHEN and CDR2 SYDVKM. Trimming cost V 6 bases and J 0 bases, with 9 bases left between them. The CDR3 consists of 15 residues. Written as DNA, the CDR3 is TGTGCCAGCAGCCTCCCTTCCTCTGGGGCCAACGTCCTGACTTTC. As protein: CASSLPSSGANVLTF.

Many counts were recorded for this clonotype. The chain links TRBV28 to TRBJ1-6; 8 positions match TRBD1. The V segment lost 8 bases and the J segment 14 bases; nucleotides outside the gene matches: 11. Germline V gives CDR1 MDHEN, CDR2 SYDVKM. This CDR3 region has 13 residues. CDR3 sequence: CASRDRLTGSLHF. CDR3 nucleotides: TGTGCCAGCCGGGACAGGCTTACGGGGTCCCTCCACTTT.

A few counts support this clonotype. The chain uses TRBV20-1 and TRBJ1-2; D gene unclear. V lost 7 bases and J 8 bases, leaving 8 bases between the germline ends. This CDR3 is built from 9 residues. Germline lookup yields CDR1 DFQATT and CDR2 SNEGSKA (reference sequence). Here the CDR3 DNA reads TGCAGTGTTTCATTGGGCTACACCTTC. Its translation is CSVSLGYTF.

This chain links TRBV6-1 with TRBJ2-2, with unresolved D. V shed 6 bases and J shed 3 bases, with 11 bases lying between them. This CDR3 has 14 residues. Looked up from germline, CDR1 is MNHNS and CDR2 is SASEGT. The CDR3 reads CASSPLTDTGELFF. DNA for the CDR3: TGTGCCAGCAGCCCCCTCACCGACACCGGGGAGCTGTTTTTT.

This clonotype was counted ten times or more. The chain joins TRBV10-3 to TRBJ1-1; 7 bases are shared with TRBD1. The CDR3 has 14 residues. The V and J ends lost 10 bases and 0 bases, in that order; junction bases with no gene match: 8. Germline V CDR1 and CDR2: ENHRY, SYGVKD. The CDR3 coding sequence is TGTGCCACCTCTCAACAGGGGATGAACACTGAAGCTTTCTTT. Its translation: CATSQQGMNTEAFF.

This clonotype was seen many times. CDR3 protein: CASRPDRARGELFF. The CDR3 DNA follows: TGTGCCAGCAGACCCGACAGGGCTCGGGGGGAGCTGTTTTTT. V usage is TRBV27 and J usage is TRBJ2-2; 7 nucleotides line up with TRBD1. After removal of 6 bases from V and 8 bases from J, the junction contained 9 bases not matched to a gene. Germline V gene sequence: CDR1 MNHEY, CDR2 SMNVEV (reference sequence). The CDR3 spans 14 residues.

Regarding this clonotype: Possible read error: a much larger clone is one base away. The chain is built from TRBV2 and TRBJ2-7, with D hard to call. CDR3 length: 13 residues. CDR1 and CDR2 (germline): SNHLY, FYNNEI. The V end lost 6 bases, the J end lost 2 bases, and 11 bases lay between the germline ends. CDR3 nucleotides: TGTGCCAGCAGGGGCTTCCCTGCCTACGAGCAGTACTTC. Translation gives CASRGFPAYEQYF.

J is TRBJ1-6 and V is TRBV4-3; 7 bases are shared with TRBD1. Germline CDR1 reads LGHNA; CDR2 reads YSLEER. CDR3 length: 16 amino acids. The junction had 5 bases not matched to a gene; V was cut back by 0 bases and J by 6 bases. The CDR3 region has the DNA TGCGCCAGCAGCCAAGAGTCGACAGGGAGTAATTCACCCCTCCACTTT. This translates into CASSQESTGSNSPLHF.

This clonotype occurred once. A much larger clone lies one base from this, so it may be a read error. The gene calls are TRBV6-2 or TRBV6-3 and TRBJ2-7; D unclear. With 5 bases removed from V and 2 bases from J, the gap between germline ends came to 19 bases. Germline V gene data show CDR1 as MNHEY and CDR2 as SVGEGT. This CDR3 region has 16 residues. CDR3 sequence (DNA): TGTGCCAGCAGTCACGTCCCAACAGTTACTCCCTACGAGCAGTACTTC. Its protein is CASSHVPTVTPYEQYF.

This clonotype was seen ten or more times. The chain joins TRBV28 to TRBJ2-4; D may be TRBD2 (6 bases). Between the trimmed V and J ends, which lost 8 bases and 0 bases, there was a span of 11 bases. CDR3 length equals 14 residues. CDR1 and CDR2 (germline): MDHEN, SYDVKM. CDR3 loop: CASRGFLAKNIQYF. In nucleotides, the CDR3 is TGTGCCAGCCGGGGGTTCTTAGCCAAAAACATTCAGTACTTC. Using reference TRBV28 and TRBJ2-4 for the parts outside the CDR3, the full variable domain is DVKVTQSSRYLVKRTGEKVFLECVQDMDHENMFWYRQDPGLGLRLIYFSYDVKMKEKGDIPEGYSVSREKKERFSLILESASTNQTSMYLCASRGFLAKNIQYFGAGTRLSVL.

This clonotype was counted many times. The genes are TRBV29-1 and TRBJ2-7; TRBD1 might be the D (5 bases). The germline gives CDR1 SQVTM, CDR2 ANQGSEA. The CDR3 sequence is 14 residues long. Trimming left V 4 bases short and J 0 bases short, with 13 bases between. The CDR3 region is CSVGGKASSYEQYF. As DNA, the CDR3 is TGCAGCGTTGGGGGCAAAGCGAGCTCCTACGAGCAGTACTTC.

This clonotype occurred many times. V usage is TRBV20-1 and J usage is TRBJ2-5; D is perhaps TRBD2 (5 bases). The CDR3 covers 15 residues. Germline CDR1 and CDR2: DFQATT and SNEGSKA (reference sequence). The germline V and J ends were trimmed by 3 bases and 3 bases, with 17 bases remaining between them. The CDR3 spells CSARPAPSYEETQYF. The DNA for the CDR3 is TGCAGTGCTAGGCCCGCTCCTAGCTATGAAGAGACCCAGTACTTC.

In its sample, this clonotype was seen a few times. The chain couples TRBV7-3 to TRBJ2-2; TRBD2 matches 8 bases. CDR1 and CDR2 from the germline V gene are SGHTA and FQGTGA. V trimming: 1 base; J trimming: 3 bases; junction bases outside the gene matches: 19. This CDR3 region has 21 residues. The CDR3 loop reads CASSLMSTLAVGKGDTGELFF. CDR3 nucleotides: TGTGCCAGCAGCTTAATGTCAACACTAGCGGTCGGGAAAGGGGACACCGGGGAGCTGTTTTTT. The whole variable domain, remainder taken from reference TRBV7-3 and TRBJ2-2, is GAGVSQTPSNKVTEKGKYVELRCDPISGHTALYWYRQSLGQGPEFLIYFQGTGAADDSGLPNDRFFAVRPEGSVSTLKIQRTERGDSAVYLCASSLMSTLAVGKGDTGELFFGEGSRLTVL.

This clonotype came up many times. V gene TRBV28 combines with J gene TRBJ2-7; 10 bases fit TRBD2. The CDR3 is 18 amino acids. J was trimmed by 6 bases and V by 5 bases; bases with no gene match: 19. The germline V gene encodes CDR1 MDHEN and CDR2 SYDVKM. The CDR3, as DNA: TGTGCCAGCAGTCCCCGGGGACTAGCGCAAAGTTGGCCCCTCGAGCAGTACTTC. Protein sequence: CASSPRGLAQSWPLEQYF.

This clonotype came up many times. The rearrangement uses TRBV11-2 and TRBJ1-5, with D possibly matching TRBD1 (5 bases). Germline V gives CDR1 SGHAT, CDR2 FQNNGV. The ends were cut back, 5 bases at V and 2 bases at J, with 10 bases in the middle. The CDR3 length is 14 residues. CDR3 nucleotide sequence: TGTGCCAGCAGCCAAGACAGAGGCAATCAGCCCCAGCATTTT. Amino acid sequence: CASSQDRGNQPQHF.

J is TRBJ1-5 and V is TRBV7-2; D is perhaps TRBD1 (5 bases). Deletions cut 4 bases from V and 7 bases from J, with 17 bases between. The CDR3 runs 15 residues. Germline V gene data show CDR1 as SGHTA and CDR2 as FQGNSA. The CDR3 coding sequence is TGTGCCAGCAGCTCACTCCCGGACATATCCCAGCCCCAGCATTTT. This encodes CASSSLPDISQPQHF.

This clonotype was seen at least ten times. The chain carries TRBV6-2 or TRBV6-3 and TRBJ1-1, with 11 bases fitting TRBD1. Trimming took 6 bases from V and 2 from J; bases not matched to a gene: 8. The CDR3 spans 16 residues. Germline V gene data show CDR1 as MNHEY and CDR2 as SVGEGT. CDR3: CASRNAGTGGNTEAFF. The CDR3 DNA reads as TGTGCCAGCAGAAATGCCGGGACAGGGGGAAACACTGAAGCTTTCTTT.

The chain employs TRBV7-3 and TRBJ1-3; TRBD1 might be the D (5 bases). Germline V gene data show CDR1 as SGHTA and CDR2 as FQGTGA. The germline V and J ends were trimmed by 2 bases and 4 bases, with 18 bases remaining between them. The CDR3 covers 17 residues. The DNA of the CDR3 is TGTGCCAGCAGCTTAGTTCCCCGGGACTTTAAAGGAAACACCATATATTTT. Its protein is CASSLVPRDFKGNTIYF.

This clonotype showed up many times. The rearrangement joins TRBV20-1 to TRBJ2-5; TRBD2 aligns across 12 bases. CDR1 is DFQATT and CDR2 is SNEGSKA in the germline V gene (reference sequence). The J segment lost 4 bases and the V segment lost 1 base, leaving 7 bases of the junction unmatched. This CDR3 is built from 16 residues. The CDR3: CSARGASGGAPETQYF. CDR3 nucleotide sequence: TGCAGTGCTAGAGGGGCTAGCGGGGGGGCCCCAGAGACCCAGTACTTC.